This T cell receptor (beta chain) was recorded in a study of PD-1 blockade in classical Hodgkin lymphoma. About the study: Intravenous nivolumab at 3 mg/kg was given to patients every 2 weeks.

The repertoire was sequenced with immunoSEQ multiplex PCR; TCRdb's copy has only in-frame clones and lacks some. This sample has tens of thousands of clones; approximately 94% occur once, and the top ten carry more than 6.5%. With no exception, relapse followed autologous stem cell transplantation in all patients, and brentuximab vedotin exposure varied. A remark on this clone: The antigen remains unidentified.

The germline V and J ends were trimmed by 4 bases and 5 bases, with 23 bases remaining between them. The V gene's germline CDR1 is PRHDT and CDR2 FYEKMQ (reference sequence). The length of the CDR3 is 17 residues. Overall study results and limits: According to reports, newly diagnosed patients had lower baseline TCR diversity than healthy donors, and relapsed/refractory patients had lower baseline TCR diversity still. By C4D1, diversity of CD4+ TCRs had risen significantly, whereas that of CD8+ TCRs had not. For complete responders, baseline diversity was comparable to that of newly diagnosed patients.

The gene calls are TRBV13 and TRBJ2-5; D might be TRBD1 (6 bases). The TCR sequence derives from a human donor with classical Hodgkin lymphoma. The sample consisted of peripheral blood mononuclear cells (PBMCs), taken at baseline. The CDR3 DNA is TGTGCCAGCAGCTGGTCCCGGCTACTTACAGGGATGGAGACCCAGTACTTC. Translation: CASSWSRLLTGMETQYF.